The rows below give T cell receptor beta chains drawn from one sample of a study of CD8 T cells in ankylosing spondylitis. One entry per CDR3 protein, called by TCRdb with MiXCR from the 5' RACE reads. The table shows around 340,000 distinct CDR3 sequences, with roughly 14% occurring only once. Sample: blood, either unsorted or a sorted T cell fraction (not recorded which). These receptors all stem from a male donor with ankylosing spondylitis or in good health (not recorded which). CDR3s include the opening cysteine and the closing phenylalanine or tryptophan. D genes are given only for firm matches. Size values are once, few and many counts, or a class for expanded clones, and some rows have none.

TRBJ1-1	TRBV20-1	many	.	CSAWNPGGEAFF	TGCAGTGCGTGGAATCCTGGAGGTGAAGCTTTCTTT
TRBJ1-2	TRBV4-1	few	TRBD1	CASSRQGLSYGYTF	TGCGCCAGCAGCCGACAGGGTCTGAGCTATGGCTACACCTTC
TRBJ1-2	TRBV20-1	many	.	CSASNRRTNYGYTF	TGCAGTGCTAGTAACCGACGGACCAACTATGGCTACACCTTC
TRBJ2-7	TRBV5-1	few	TRBD2	CASSPQGAGDYEQYF	TGCGCCAGCAGCCCCCAAGGCGCGGGAGACTACGAGCAGTACTTC
TRBJ2-2	TRBV5-6	.	.	CASSLSRGGYGELFF	TGTGCCAGCAGCTTGTCTAGGGGGGGTTACGGCGAGCTGTTTTTT
TRBJ2-2	TRBV7-9	few	.	CASSLLRGGGELFF	TGTGCCAGCAGCTTACTGAGGGGTGGCGGGGAGCTGTTTTTT
TRBJ2-6	TRBV25-1	few	TRBD1	CASSEDRPSGANVLTF	TGTGCCAGCAGTGAGGACAGGCCCTCTGGGGCCAACGTCCTGACTTTC
TRBJ2-1	TRBV5-1	.	TRBD2	CASSLELAGHNEQFF	TGCGCCAGCAGCTTGGAACTAGCGGGTCACAATGAGCAGTTCTTC
TRBJ2-4	TRBV7-2	.	TRBD2	CASSLGLAGPQNIQYF	TGTGCCAGCAGCTTAGGACTAGCGGGGCCCCAAAACATTCAGTACTTC
TRBJ2-7	TRBV12-3/TRBV12-4	.	.	CASSLRAAYEQYF	TGTGCCAGCAGTTTAAGGGCAGCCTACGAGCAGTACTTC
TRBJ2-3	TRBV10-3	few	.	CAIKGGGPYTDTQYF	TGTGCCATCAAGGGGGGCGGACCCTACACAGATACGCAGTATTTT
TRBJ1-2	TRBV12-3/TRBV12-4	.	.	CASSEAGYGGYTF	TGTGCCAGCAGTGAGGCAGGGTATGGTGGCTACACCTTC
TRBJ1-2	TRBV7-9	many	TRBD1	CASSLEDRANYGYTF	TGTGCCAGCAGCTTAGAGGACAGGGCGAACTATGGCTACACCTTC
TRBJ2-7	TRBV12-3/TRBV12-4	.	.	CASSLADGGYEQYF	TGTGCCAGCAGTTTAGCGGATGGAGGGTACGAGCAGTACTTC
TRBJ2-5	TRBV3-1	many	TRBD2	CASSPGLAQETQYF	TGTGCCAGCAGCCCGGGACTAGCTCAAGAGACCCAGTACTTC
TRBJ2-1	TRBV20-1	.	TRBD2	CSARGLAGGVNEQFF	TGCAGTGCTAGAGGACTAGCGGGAGGTGTTAATGAGCAGTTCTTC
TRBJ1-2	TRBV20-1	few	TRBD1	CSAKGQGYGYTF	TGCAGTGCTAAGGGACAGGGCTATGGCTACACCTTC
TRBJ1-1	TRBV11-2	.	.	CASSPSGANTEAFF	TGTGCCAGCAGTCCTTCGGGAGCGAACACTGAAGCTTTCTTT
TRBJ2-3	TRBV11-2	.	TRBD2	CASSILSGGSTDTQYF	TGTGCCAGCAGCATCCTTAGCGGGGGAAGCACAGATACGCAGTATTTT
TRBJ2-7	TRBV11-2	.	TRBD2	CASSLEGRGIPLVEQYF	TGTGCCAGCAGCTTAGAGGGGCGGGGGATCCCTCTTGTGGAGCAGTACTTC
TRBJ2-7	TRBV9	few	.	CAAIGPTNYEQYF	TGTGCCGCCATAGGGCCCACGAACTACGAGCAGTACTTC
TRBJ2-6	TRBV5-6	.	.	CASSSDTSGANVLTF	TGTGCCAGCAGCTCAGACACCTCTGGGGCCAACGTCCTGACTTTC
TRBJ1-2	TRBV10-3	.	TRBD1	CAINVKPGQGNYGYTF	TGTGCCATCAATGTAAAGCCGGGACAGGGGAACTATGGCTACACCTTC
TRBJ1-5	TRBV6-2/TRBV6-3	many	.	CASTTTPPTNQPQHF	TGTGCCAGCACGACGACACCACCTACCAATCAGCCCCAGCATTTT
TRBJ2-1	TRBV5-1	.	TRBD2	CASSSISGRAYNEQFF	TGCGCCAGCAGCTCCATTAGCGGGAGGGCCTACAATGAGCAGTTCTTC
TRBJ2-7	TRBV2	few	.	CASSSGPPYEQYF	TGTGCCAGCAGCTCCGGGCCCCCGTACGAGCAGTACTTC
TRBJ2-3	TRBV5-1	few	.	CASSLGTNTDTQYF	TGCGCCAGCAGCTTGGGGACTAACACAGATACGCAGTATTTT
TRBJ2-7	TRBV28	.	TRBD1	CASSLPRTGSIHEQYF	TGTGCCAGCAGTTTGCCTCGGACAGGGTCGATACACGAGCAGTACTTC
TRBJ2-5	TRBV20-1	few	.	CSASMGGETQYF	TGCAGTGCTAGTATGGGAGGAGAGACCCAGTACTTC
TRBJ2-5	TRBV5-1	.	TRBD1	CASSFLGTGIQETQYF	TGCGCCAGCAGCTTCCTCGGGACAGGGATACAAGAGACCCAGTACTTC
TRBJ2-1	TRBV12-3/TRBV12-4	many	.	CATQGLKNEQFF	TGTGCCACGCAGGGTTTAAAGAATGAGCAGTTCTTC
TRBJ1-6	TRBV20-1	.	TRBD1	CSARGGTGAGSPLHF	TGCAGTGCTAGAGGAGGGACAGGGGCCGGCTCACCCCTCCACTTT
TRBJ2-7	TRBV7-2	.	.	CASRSTHEQYF	TGTGCCAGCCGAAGCACGCACGAGCAGTACTTC
TRBJ2-2	TRBV5-1	.	.	CASTLGYYDTGELFF	TGCGCCAGCACCCTGGGGTACTATGACACCGGGGAGCTGTTTTTT
TRBJ2-5	TRBV7-9	.	TRBD1	CASSSGTGLQETQYF	TGTGCCAGCAGCTCCGGGACAGGGCTCCAAGAGACCCAGTACTTC
TRBJ2-3	TRBV7-8	.	.	CASSLARLADTQYF	TGTGCCAGCAGCTTAGCGCGGCTAGCGGATACGCAGTATTTT
TRBJ1-6	TRBV18	.	TRBD1	CASSHRDRDSPLHF	TGTGCCAGCTCACACCGGGACAGGGATTCACCCCTCCACTTT
TRBJ2-7	TRBV5-1	few	.	CASSLAEVGEQYF	TGCGCCAGCAGCTTAGCTGAGGTCGGGGAGCAGTACTTC
TRBJ2-1	TRBV14	.	.	CASSQGTDFSSYNEQFF	TGTGCCAGCAGCCAAGGGACAGACTTTAGCTCCTACAATGAGCAGTTCTTC
TRBJ1-5	TRBV11-2	.	.	CASSLDTVSQPQHF	TGTGCCAGCAGCTTAGATACAGTGAGTCAGCCCCAGCATTTT
TRBJ2-5	TRBV3-1	.	.	CASSQDINPEETQYF	TGTGCCAGCAGCCAAGACATCAATCCAGAAGAGACCCAGTACTTC
TRBJ2-3	TRBV4-1	few	.	CASSQDGQGRSDTQYF	TGCGCCAGCAGCCAAGATGGGCAGGGGAGATCAGATACGCAGTATTTT
TRBJ2-2	TRBV29-1	few	.	CSVASGGGELFF	TGCAGCGTTGCGAGTGGCGGGGGGGAGCTGTTTTTT
TRBJ2-3	TRBV7-9	.	TRBD2	CASSLGTSGDTDTQYF	TGCGCCAGCAGCTTAGGGACTAGCGGAGACACAGATACGCAGTATTTT
TRBJ2-3	TRBV3-1	.	TRBD2	CASSQGSGRPDTQYF	TGTGCCAGCAGCCAAGGTAGCGGGAGACCAGATACGCAGTATTTT
TRBJ2-1	TRBV2	few	TRBD1	CASRQRTGSNEQFF	TGTGCCAGCCGCCAGAGGACAGGGTCCAATGAGCAGTTCTTC
TRBJ2-7	TRBV7-2	.	.	CASSFGGDHEQYF	TGTGCCAGCAGCTTTGGAGGGGACCACGAGCAGTACTTC
TRBJ1-1	TRBV5-1	few	.	CASSQGTGNAEAFF	TGCGCCAGCAGCCAAGGCACAGGGAATGCTGAAGCTTTCTTT
TRBJ2-2	TRBV20-1	many	.	CSARDPRTVNTGELFF	TGCAGTGCTAGAGATCCCCGGACGGTGAACACCGGGGAGCTGTTTTTT
TRBJ2-7	TRBV7-2	.	.	CASSLRARPYEQYF	TGTGCCAGCAGCCTGCGGGCGCGACCCTACGAGCAGTACTTC
TRBJ1-1	TRBV12-3/TRBV12-4	.	.	CASSLDQGYTEAFF	TGTGCCAGCAGTTTAGACCAGGGGTACACTGAAGCTTTCTTT
TRBJ2-2	TRBV20-1	.	TRBD2	CSARKRGGGELFF	TGCAGTGCTAGAAAGCGGGGAGGGGGGGAGCTGTTTTTT